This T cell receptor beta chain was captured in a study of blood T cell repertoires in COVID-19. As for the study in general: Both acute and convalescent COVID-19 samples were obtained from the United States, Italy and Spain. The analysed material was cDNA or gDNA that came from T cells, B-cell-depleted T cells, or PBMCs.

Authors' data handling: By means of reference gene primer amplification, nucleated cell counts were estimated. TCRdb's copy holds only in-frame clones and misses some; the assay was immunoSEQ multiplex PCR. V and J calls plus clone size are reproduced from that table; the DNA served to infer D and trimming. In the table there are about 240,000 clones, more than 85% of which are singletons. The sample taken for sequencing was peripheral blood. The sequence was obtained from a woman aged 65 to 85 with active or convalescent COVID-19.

The CDR3 sequence is CSGRDWDEAFF. CDR3 coding DNA: TGCAGCGGACGGGACTGGGATGAAGCTTTCTTT. The chain recombines TRBV29-1 with TRBJ1-1, with D possibly being TRBD1 (5 bases). Germline CDR1 reads SQVTM; CDR2 reads ANQGSEA. Trimming stripped 7 bases from V and 7 bases from J, with 13 bases between. The CDR3 is 11 residues long.